These T cell receptor beta chains were read from a single sample in a study of Ad26.COV2.S vaccination and SARS-CoV-2 variants. Assay used: immunoSEQ multiplex PCR; TCRdb lists only in-frame clones, some missing. The repertoire has about 350,000 clones, approximately 90% of them found once; the top ten carry around 5.3%. Material: peripheral blood, obtained in a trial of Ad26.COV2.S vaccine versus placebo. These receptors were taken from a person aged 18-65 years who received the Ad26.COV2.S COVID-19 vaccine or a placebo. Both conserved end residues are part of each CDR3. A D gene is named only where the DNA matches it firmly. Clone size is shown for a subset of rows, as once, few, many or a class of expanded clone.

clone size	V gene	J gene	D gene	CDR3 DNA	CDR3 protein
-	TRBV18	TRBJ1-2	-	TGTGCCAGCTCACCACAGGTAGCTGATGGCTACACCTTC	CASSPQVADGYTF
-	TRBV6-2/TRBV6-3	TRBJ1-1	-	TGTGCCAGCAGTCCGAGGGGAAGGGGAAACATGAACACTGAAGCTTTCTTT	CASSPRGRGNMNTEAFF
-	TRBV28	TRBJ2-2	TRBD1	TGTGCCACCGGGGACAGCACCGGGGAGCTGTTTTTT	CATGDSTGELFF
-	TRBV28	TRBJ1-2	-	TGTGCCAGCAGTCCTCTCAGGGCGGGATATGGCTACACCTTC	CASSPLRAGYGYTF
-	TRBV28	TRBJ1-5	TRBD1	TGTGCCAGCAGTCTGGGACAGCCGAATCAGCCCCAGCATTTT	CASSLGQPNQPQHF
-	TRBV2	TRBJ1-1	-	TGTGCCAGCAGTGAGGGGCCGACGAACACTGAAGCTTTCTTT	CASSEGPTNTEAFF
-	TRBV7-9	TRBJ2-5	TRBD2	TGTGCCAGCAGCTTTGAATCCGCCAGCGGGAGAGAGACCCAGTACTTC	CASSFESASGRETQYF
-	TRBV3-1/TRBV3-2	TRBJ2-5	-	TGTGCCAGCAGCCGCGGGACAATTCAAGAGACCCAGTACTTC	CASSRGTIQETQYF
-	TRBV2	TRBJ2-3	-	TGTGCCAGCAGTGGTCTGGGACATCGCACAGATACGCAGTATTTT	CASSGLGHRTDTQYF
few	TRBV6-5	TRBJ1-1	-	TGTGCCAGCAGTAAGGGAGTAAGGGCGAACACTGAAGCTTTCTTT	CASSKGVRANTEAFF
-	TRBV12-5	TRBJ2-1	TRBD2	TGTGCTAGTGGTTTCGGACTAGCGGAGCGCGATGAGCAGTTCTTC	CASGFGLAERDEQFF
-	TRBV2	TRBJ1-5	TRBD1	TGTGCCAGCAGTGGGGACAGGATCAATCAGCCCCAGCATTTT	CASSGDRINQPQHF
-	TRBV3-1/TRBV3-2	TRBJ1-2	-	TGTGCCAGCAGCCAAGGAGGGGCAGGGACGGATGGCTACACCTTC	CASSQGGAGTDGYTF